These T cell receptor beta chains were read from a single sample in a study of blood T cell repertoires in COVID-19. Profiling relied on immunoSEQ multiplex PCR, and the TCRdb table lists in-frame clones only, not all of them. The sample has fewer than 20,000 clones, about 90% seen once. Sequencing used peripheral blood. Every receptor here comes from a man aged 55 to 70 with active COVID-19. Both conserved end residues are part of each CDR3. The D gene is left open where the match is weak.

CDR3: CASSPLAGNNEQFF
length: 14
D: TRBD2
V: TRBV14
J: TRBJ2-1

CDR3: CASSPGQGLTYEQYF
length: 15
D: NA
V: TRBV7-6
J: TRBJ2-7

CDR3: CASSFLGGETFYGYTF
length: 16
D: NA
V: TRBV28
J: TRBJ1-2

CDR3: CASSEVPGSHNGYTF
length: 15
D: NA
V: TRBV6-1
J: TRBJ1-2

CDR3: CATTSDSGVGQPQHF
length: 15
D: NA
V: TRBV2
J: TRBJ1-5

CDR3: CASSASQGGRFGYTF
length: 15
D: TRBD1
V: TRBV10-1
J: TRBJ1-2

CDR3: CASNDGGAIETQYF
length: 14
D: TRBD2
V: TRBV5-4
J: TRBJ2-5

CDR3: CASSEAGGGPDTQYF
length: 15
D: TRBD2
V: TRBV6-1
J: TRBJ2-3

CDR3: CASINFQGAGQPQHF
length: 15
D: TRBD1
V: TRBV28
J: TRBJ1-5

CDR3: CASSSTGGINNEQFF
length: 15
D: TRBD2
V: TRBV7-2
J: TRBJ2-1

CDR3: CASSFHRGNTEAFF
length: 14
D: TRBD1
V: TRBV3-1/TRBV3-2
J: TRBJ1-1

CDR3: CASSSPGQGDSPLHF
length: 15
D: TRBD1
V: TRBV27
J: TRBJ1-6

CDR3: CAISDVTDNTGELFF
length: 15
D: NA
V: TRBV10-3
J: TRBJ2-2

CDR3: CSVARAVQDEQFF
length: 13
D: NA
V: TRBV29-1
J: TRBJ2-1

CDR3: CASSRRLAANNEQFF
length: 15
D: TRBD2
V: TRBV4-2
J: TRBJ2-1

CDR3: CAGGGGPGGYTEAFF
length: 15
D: NA
V: TRBV18
J: TRBJ1-1

CDR3: CASRIRGGQGTGELFF
length: 16
D: TRBD2
V: TRBV13
J: TRBJ2-2

CDR3: CASTLSPSTDTQYF
length: 14
D: NA
V: TRBV5-6
J: TRBJ2-3

CDR3: CASSYPEELEQYF
length: 13
D: NA
V: TRBV6-6
J: TRBJ2-7

CDR3: CASSLGQETDTQYF
length: 14
D: TRBD1
V: TRBV5-1
J: TRBJ2-3

CDR3: CATSKRGGEGNYGYTF
length: 16
D: NA
V: TRBV24-1
J: TRBJ1-2

CDR3: CAGEGGATDTQYF
length: 13
D: NA
V: TRBV6-5
J: TRBJ2-3

CDR3: CASKATVNTGELFF
length: 14
D: NA
V: TRBV10-1
J: TRBJ2-2

CDR3: CASSPRDRGYYEAFF
length: 15
D: TRBD1
V: TRBV18
J: TRBJ1-1

CDR3: CATSRVGGANTEAFF
length: 15
D: NA
V: TRBV15
J: TRBJ1-1

CDR3: CASSVSGQGYNEQFF
length: 15
D: NA
V: TRBV9
J: TRBJ2-1

CDR3: CASSLGDTGEAEAFF
length: 15
D: NA
V: TRBV28
J: TRBJ1-1

CDR3: CASAQGRYEQYF
length: 12
D: NA
V: TRBV19
J: TRBJ2-7